These 10 T cell receptor beta chains originate from one sample sequenced in a study of T cells in Graves' hyperthyroidism and ophthalmopathy. TCR beta CDR3 region amplification was performed from RNA transcripts. The TCR CDR3 first-round RT-PCR relied on the HTBI primer set. TCRdb redid the calling of the multiplex PCR reads with MiXCR, one entry per CDR3 protein. This table holds around 500,000 distinct CDR3 sequences, 14% found once. The material sequenced was blood. Receptors were obtained from a woman aged 40 to 50 with Graves' hyperthyroidism.

The table lists this clonotype with many counts. This chain uses TRBV7-9 with TRBJ2-3; TRBD1 might be the D (6 bases). This CDR3 contains 14 residues. The V gene lost 3 bases and the J gene lost 3 bases, with 10 bases spanning the gap. CDR1 is SEHNR and CDR2 is FQNEAQ in the germline V gene (reference sequence). The CDR3 bases are TGTGCCAGCAGCTTCGGACAGAAAACAGATACGCAGTATTTT. Translating gives CASSFGQKTDTQYF.

This clonotype was seen ten or more times. The gene calls are TRBV20-1 and TRBJ1-1; possibly TRBD1 for D (5 bases). Trimming cost V 1 base and J 1 base, with 7 bases left between them. The germline V gene encodes CDR1 DFQATT and CDR2 SNEGSKA (reference sequence). The CDR3 runs 13 residues. The CDR3 loop is CSARAGENTEAFF. CDR3 coding DNA: TGCAGTGCTAGAGCGGGGGAGAACACTGAAGCTTTCTTT.

The rearrangement links TRBV10-3 to TRBJ2-5, with D possibly matching TRBD1 (6 bases). The V gene's germline CDR1 is ENHRY and CDR2 SYGVKD. The CDR3 is 12 residues long. Between the trimmed V and J ends, which lost 3 bases and 4 bases, there was a span of 6 bases. The CDR3 here is CAISDRGETQYF. In DNA, the CDR3 is TGTGCCATCAGTGACAGGGGAGAGACCCAGTACTTC.

This clonotype was counted at least ten times. The CDR3 protein is CASRTSGGTDTQYF. The CDR3 DNA is TGTGCCAGCAGGACTAGCGGGGGCACAGATACGCAGTATTTT. The V and J genes are TRBV6-1 and TRBJ2-3, with 11 bases that match TRBD2. The CDR3 length is 14 residues. With 6 bases clipped from V and 1 base from J, the junction kept 0 bases outside the gene matches. Germline V gene lookup returns CDR1 MNHNS and CDR2 SASEGT.

This clonotype occurred many times. V and J are TRBV6-1 and TRBJ2-3, with 8 positions matching TRBD2. Germline V gives CDR1 MNHNS, CDR2 SASEGT. V shed 4 bases, J shed 0 bases, and the junction held 9 bases outside the gene matches. The CDR3 is 17 amino acids. The CDR3 bases are TGTGCCAGCAGTGCGAGCGGGAGAACGTTTAGCACAGATACGCAGTATTTT. Translation: CASSASGRTFSTDTQYF.

This clonotype has at least ten counts. The gene calls are TRBV6-1 and TRBJ1-2; TRBD1 is a possible D gene (6 bases). The CDR3 runs 15 residues. CDR1 MNHNS and CDR2 SASEGT come from the germline V gene. V shed 7 bases and J shed 3 bases, with 18 bases lying between them. The CDR3 loop is CASTYRGGADYGYTF. Here the CDR3 DNA reads TGTGCCAGCACCTATCGGGGGGGGGCTGACTATGGCTACACCTTC.

V gene TRBV5-6 combines with J gene TRBJ1-1, with D uncertain. The V end lost 1 base, the J end lost 7 bases, and 11 bases lay between the germline ends. The CDR3 sequence is 13 residues long. The V gene's germline CDR1 is SGHDT and CDR2 YYEEEE. In nucleotides, the CDR3 is TGTGCCAGCAGCTTGATGCAGGCTATTGAAGCTTTCTTT. Translated: CASSLMQAIEAFF. Together with reference TRBV5-6 and TRBJ1-1, the CDR3 gives the full variable domain: DAGVTQSPTHLIKTRGQQVTLRCSPKSGHDTVSWYQQALGQGPQFIFQYYEEEERQRGNFPDRFSGHQFPNYSSELNVNALLLGDSALYLCASSLMQAIEAFFGQGTRLTVV.

This clonotype was counted ten times or more. J is TRBJ2-7 and V is TRBV3-1; weak D call: TRBD2 (5 bases). With 3 bases removed from V and 5 bases from J, the gap between germline ends came to 5 bases. There are 11 residues in the CDR3. Germline V gives CDR1 LGHDT, CDR2 YNNKEL (reference sequence). In nucleotides, the CDR3 is TGTGCCAGCAGCCACGGGGACGAGCAGTACTTC. Encoded protein: CASSHGDEQYF.

This clonotype was detected many times. J is TRBJ2-1 and V is TRBV3-1; D remains ambiguous. The germline V gene has CDR1 LGHDT and CDR2 YNNKEL (reference sequence). The V and J ends lost 7 bases and 5 bases respectively, with 12 bases between them. This CDR3 contains 13 residues. CDR3 nucleotides: TGTGCCAGCACGCCCAAGGGAAACAATGAGCAGTTCTTC. Translating it yields CASTPKGNNEQFF.

This clonotype came up many times. The chain joins TRBV27 to TRBJ2-3; unclear D gene. Trimming cost V 3 bases and J 5 bases, with 6 bases left between them. Germline CDR1 and CDR2: MNHEY and SMNVEV (reference sequence). CDR3 length equals 12 residues. CDR3 bases: TGTGCCAGCAGTTTTAATGGAGATACGCAGTATTTT. This sequence encodes CASSFNGDTQYF.